Listed below are T cell receptor beta chains from one sample, sequenced in a study of vaccination effects on CD4 cells after COVID-19. Assay: immunoSEQ multiplex PCR; the TCRdb copy retains only in-frame clones and omits some. This sample has approximately 65,000 clones; just under 75% occur once, and the top ten carry about 1.4%. Antigen specificity for these receptors is unknown. This specimen was CD4+ T cells from PBMCs cultured with HCoV-229E spike peptides, taken after COVID-19 vaccination. These receptors originate from a human donor who received a COVID-19 vaccine. Both conserved end residues are part of each CDR3. A D gene is named only where the DNA matches it firmly. The listing skips clone size in some rows; elsewhere it reads once, few, many or a size class.

d_call	clone_size	j_call	v_call	cdr3_nt	cdr3_aa
TRBD2	.	TRBJ2-5	TRBV6-5	TGTGCCAGCAGCGAGCGGGGGGGATACCAAGAGACCCAGTACTTC	CASSERGGYQETQYF
TRBD1	once	TRBJ2-2	TRBV6-5	TGTGCCAGCAGTTACTCCCGGACAGGGGGTAGCGGGGAGCTGTTTTTT	CASSYSRTGGSGELFF
.	few	TRBJ1-6	TRBV2	TGTGCCAGCAGGGACCAGAGCTCCTATAATTCACCCCTCCACTTT	CASRDQSSYNSPLHF
TRBD1	.	TRBJ1-2	TRBV12-3/TRBV12-4	TGTGCCAGCAGTCTGACAGGGGCGTGGGGCTACACCTTC	CASSLTGAWGYTF
.	.	TRBJ1-5	TRBV18	TGTGCCAGCTCAGGGGCCAGGGGCAATCAGCCCCAGCATTTT	CASSGARGNQPQHF
.	few	TRBJ1-1	TRBV18	TGTGCCAGCTCACCCCTACCAGGCGGACAGTTGAACACTGAAGCTTTCTTT	CASSPLPGGQLNTEAFF
.	.	TRBJ2-5	TRBV5-8	TGTGCCAGCAGCTTGATTTCTGGGGGGATAGGCGGCCGTGAGACCCAGTACTTC	CASSLISGGIGGRETQYF
.	.	TRBJ2-2	TRBV7-8	TGTGCCAGCAGCTCGGGTGGGGGGGCGGACACCGGGGAGCTGTTTTTT	CASSSGGGADTGELFF
TRBD1	few	TRBJ2-5	TRBV5-1	TGCGCCAGCAGCGACACAGGGGGCGAAGAGACCCAGTACTTC	CASSDTGGEETQYF
.	.	TRBJ2-2	TRBV19	TGTGCCAGTAGTATTCTCAGGCAGGGGAACGGGGAGCTGTTTTTT	CASSILRQGNGELFF
.	.	TRBJ1-2	TRBV5-1	TGCGCCAGCAGCCAAAACGGACAGACTATTAACTATGGCTACACCTTC	CASSQNGQTINYGYTF
.	.	TRBJ2-5	TRBV5-6	TGTGCCAGCAGCTTCTGGAACCAAGAGACCCAGTACTTC	CASSFWNQETQYF
.	few	TRBJ2-2	TRBV5-4	TGTGCCAGCAGCCATGACAGCACCGGGGAGCTGTTTTTT	CASSHDSTGELFF
.	.	TRBJ2-3	TRBV7-2	TGTGCCAGCAGCTTAGGGGGGCCCGGCACAGATACGCAGTATTTT	CASSLGGPGTDTQYF
.	once	TRBJ1-2	TRBV2	TGTGCCAGCAGTGAAATTGTTGACTACACCTTC	CASSEIVDYTF
.	.	TRBJ1-5	TRBV6-6	TGTGCCAGCAGTCCCGGACAAGGGGGCAATCAGCCCCAGCATTTT	CASSPGQGGNQPQHF
TRBD2	.	TRBJ2-3	TRBV6-4	TGTGCCAGCAGTCGGGAGGGCCCAGATACGCAGTATTTT	CASSREGPDTQYF
.	.	TRBJ1-2	TRBV28	TGTGCCAGCGACGCTGGGGGACGGCGTGGCTACACCTTC	CASDAGGRRGYTF
.	.	TRBJ1-2	TRBV15	TGTGCCACCAGCAGACCGGAGACAGGCCCCTATGGCTACACCTTC	CATSRPETGPYGYTF
.	few	TRBJ2-3	TRBV10-2	TGCGCCAGCCGAGGGGTTAGCACAGATACGCAGTATTTT	CASRGVSTDTQYF
TRBD2	few	TRBJ2-1	TRBV9	TGTGCCAGCAGCGTAGTTGGCGGGGGGGCCTACAATGAGCAGTTCTTC	CASSVVGGGAYNEQFF
.	.	TRBJ2-3	TRBV24-1	TGTGCCACCAGTGATTTCGCAGGGTACACAGATACGCAGTATTTT	CATSDFAGYTDTQYF
TRBD1	.	TRBJ1-4	TRBV18	TGTGCCAGCTCACCACAGGGGGCGGAAAAACTGTTTTTT	CASSPQGAEKLFF
TRBD1	.	TRBJ2-3	TRBV15	TGTGCCACCAGCATCCAGGCAGGGGGCTCCGCAGATACGCAGTATTTT	CATSIQAGGSADTQYF
.	once	TRBJ2-2	TRBV7-3	TGTGCCAGCAGCCGCGACTCAAAGACTGCCGGGGAGCTGTTTTTT	CASSRDSKTAGELFF
TRBD1	.	TRBJ1-5	TRBV4-1	TGCGCCAGCAGAATCCGGACAGGGGGAAACAATCAGCCCCAGCATTTT	CASRIRTGGNNQPQHF
.	.	TRBJ1-1	TRBV7-9	TGTGCCAGCAGCTTAGTACAGAACACTGAAGCTTTCTTT	CASSLVQNTEAFF
.	.	TRBJ1-2	TRBV19	TGTGCCAGTAGTAATCGGGTAGACTATGGCTACACCTTC	CASSNRVDYGYTF
.	.	TRBJ2-1	TRBV4-1	TGCGCCAGCAGCCAAAGTACCTGGGTCAGAGGGAGCTCCTACAATGAGCAGTTCTTC	CASSQSTWVRGSSYNEQFF
.	.	TRBJ1-1	TRBV6-1	TGTGCCAGCAGTGATCTCGGACAGTCTAACACTGAAGCTTTCTTT	CASSDLGQSNTEAFF
.	few	TRBJ1-5	TRBV6-1	TGTGCCAGCAGTGAAAGAACATCGGCACTAAATCAGCCCCAGCATTTT	CASSERTSALNQPQHF
TRBD1	.	TRBJ1-6	TRBV30	TGTGCCTGGAGTCGCCAGGGGGCATGGGATTCACCCCTCCACTTT	CAWSRQGAWDSPLHF
TRBD1	.	TRBJ2-2	TRBV7-2	TGTGCCAGCAGGAACAGGGGACAGGGGGCAAACACCGGGGAGCTGTTTTTT	CASRNRGQGANTGELFF
.	.	TRBJ2-3	TRBV24-1	TGTGCCACCCTTCGAAGGTTTGGTACGGATACGCAGTATTTT	CATLRRFGTDTQYF
TRBD1	once	TRBJ1-2	TRBV5-4	TGTGCCAGCAGCCAGAACAGGGGCGGTGGCTACACCTTC	CASSQNRGGGYTF
TRBD2	.	TRBJ2-1	TRBV4-1	TGCGCCAGCAGCCAAGGGCCCAGCGGGGGGGCTGGTGAGCAGTTCTTC	CASSQGPSGGAGEQFF
.	.	TRBJ2-3	TRBV9	TGTGCCAGCAGCCCTCAGTCCCGCACAGATACGCAGTATTTT	CASSPQSRTDTQYF
.	.	TRBJ2-1	TRBV7-2	TGTGCCAGCAGCCATAGACTAACGGGGGACGGTGAGCAGTTCTTC	CASSHRLTGDGEQFF
.	.	TRBJ2-3	TRBV19	TGTGCCAGTAGTATGGGGGGCGGAGGAGGTACGCAGTATTTT	CASSMGGGGGTQYF
.	once	TRBJ2-3	TRBV7-2	TGTGCCAGCAGCTTAGATTGGATGGGGCAGTATTTT	CASSLDWMGQYF
TRBD2	.	TRBJ2-3	TRBV2	TGTGCCAGCAGGGGAACTAGCGGGGCCTCGGGCACAGATACGCAGTATTTT	CASRGTSGASGTDTQYF
TRBD1	.	TRBJ1-2	TRBV3-1/TRBV3-2	TGTGCCAGCAGCCAGACGCCAGGGGGAGGCTACACCTTC	CASSQTPGGGYTF
.	few	TRBJ1-2	TRBV19	TGTGCCAGTAGTACCACTCAGGGTTACTATGGCTACACCTTC	CASSTTQGYYGYTF
.	.	TRBJ2-5	TRBV9	TGTGCCAGCAGCGACTCCCGACAGGAAGAGACCCAGTACTTC	CASSDSRQEETQYF
.	.	TRBJ1-3	TRBV6-5	TGTGCCAGCAGGGGCGGGACATCTGGAAACACCATATATTTT	CASRGGTSGNTIYF
.	.	TRBJ1-1	TRBV28	TGTGCCAGCAGTATGGGTACATCGGGGGTGAACACTGAAGCTTTCTTT	CASSMGTSGVNTEAFF
.	.	TRBJ1-4	TRBV6-5	TGTGCCAGCACCAAGGGGGGGAATGAAAAACTGTTTTTT	CASTKGGNEKLFF
.	.	TRBJ2-5	TRBV5-1	TGCGCCAGCAGCTCCCAATCGGGGCCGGAGACCCAGTACTTC	CASSSQSGPETQYF
.	.	TRBJ1-1	TRBV30	TGTGCCTGTCAGAAGAACACTGAAGCTTTCTTT	CACQKNTEAFF
TRBD2	.	TRBJ2-3	TRBV18	TGTGCCAGCTCAGCGACTAGCGGGGGGACAGATACGCAGTATTTT	CASSATSGGTDTQYF
.	few	TRBJ1-5	TRBV5-1	TGCGCCAGCAGCTTGGGGGCAGGGATCGATCAGCCCCAGCATTTT	CASSLGAGIDQPQHF
.	.	TRBJ1-4	TRBV27	TGTGCCAGCAGGCCACTAGGGGGACCTTATGAAAAACTGTTTTTT	CASRPLGGPYEKLFF
.	few	TRBJ2-5	TRBV10-1	TGCGCCAGCAGTGGAGGTTCGGAGACCCAGTACTTC	CASSGGSETQYF